Below are 24 T cell receptor beta chains sequenced from a single sample in a study of blood T cell repertoires in COVID-19. Assay: immunoSEQ multiplex PCR; the TCRdb copy retains only in-frame clones and omits some. The sample includes about 200,000 clones, around 80% of them seen just once. Sequencing input: peripheral blood. Source of these receptors: a human donor in a cohort sampled during active COVID-19.

The V gene is TRBV28, the J gene TRBJ1-5; a weak D match, TRBD1 (6 bases). The CDR3 is 15 amino acids. V gave up 3 bases and J gave up 0 bases, with 9 bases separating them. Germline CDR1 reads MDHEN; CDR2 reads SYDVKM. CDR3 residues: CASSFGTYSNQPQHF. The DNA of the CDR3 is TGTGCCAGCAGTTTCGGGACATATAGCAATCAGCCCCAGCATTTT.

The chain recombines TRBV4-2 with TRBJ2-1, with 7 bases that match TRBD1. Germline lookup yields CDR1 LGHNA and CDR2 YNFKEQ. V lost 3 bases and J lost 5; bases outside the gene matches: 4. The CDR3 runs to 14 residues. Here the CDR3 DNA reads TGTGCCAGCAGCCATAAGGGACAGAACAATGAGCAGTTCTTC. This codes for CASSHKGQNNEQFF.

This clone was found a few times. The rearrangement joins TRBV7-2 to TRBJ2-1, with 11 bases that match TRBD2. The J segment lost 7 bases and the V segment lost 0 bases, leaving 8 bases of the junction unmatched. This CDR3 has 17 residues. Germline V lookup: CDR1 SGHTA, CDR2 FQGNSA. CDR3 DNA sequence: TGTGCCAGCAGCTTAGCGTTAGCGGGAGGGCAAGGGAATGAGCAGTTCTTC. It translates to CASSLALAGGQGNEQFF.

The chain combines TRBV5-1 with TRBJ2-1; TRBD1 agrees at 11 bases. The germline V gene encodes CDR1 SGHRS and CDR2 YFSETQ. The CDR3 runs 14 residues. J lost 12 bases, V lost 4 bases, and 9 bases had no gene match. This chain's CDR3 is CASSPGTGGLGQFF. In nucleotides, the CDR3 is TGCGCCAGCAGCCCCGGGACAGGGGGATTGGGGCAGTTCTTC.

This clone was observed a few times. The V gene is TRBV19, the J gene TRBJ1-1, with D unresolved. V was trimmed by 4 bases and J by 0 bases, leaving 18 bases between them. Germline V lookup: CDR1 LNHDA, CDR2 SQIVND (reference sequence). The CDR3 sequence is 17 residues long. The CDR3 DNA is TGTGCCAGTAGTACCCAAGAGTGGGCAGGCATGAACACTGAAGCTTTCTTT. This gives the protein CASSTQEWAGMNTEAFF.

The CDR3, as DNA: TGTGCCAGCAGCTTGGCTATCGGTCGGAACACTGAAGCTTTCTTT. This codes for CASSLAIGRNTEAFF. The chain recombines TRBV5-5 with TRBJ1-1; no clear D gene. Germline CDR1 is SGHKS and CDR2 is YYEKEE (reference sequence). The CDR3 consists of 15 residues. V lost 0 bases to trimming and J lost 1 base, with 10 bases between them.

V gene TRBV28 combines with J gene TRBJ2-7; no reliable D call. The CDR3 contains 11 residues. With 2 bases removed from V and 4 bases from J, the gap between germline ends came to 3 bases. Germline loops: CDR1 MDHEN, CDR2 SYDVKM. CDR3 DNA: TGTGCCAGCAGTTTACAATACGAGCAGTACTTC. Translating it yields CASSLQYEQYF.

The rearrangement links TRBV7-9 to TRBJ2-7; TRBD1 agrees at 8 bases. J was trimmed by 5 bases and V by 4 bases; bases with no gene match: 7. From germline, CDR1 is SEHNR and CDR2 FQNEAQ (reference sequence). The CDR3 is made up of 14 amino acids. Here the CDR3 reads CASSSRTGRHEQYF. The CDR3 coding sequence is TGTGCCAGCAGCTCCCGGACAGGGCGGCACGAGCAGTACTTC.

In DNA form, the CDR3 reads TGTGCCAGCAGTTTAAGGATTGGTAGCGGGGGGATCCAAGAGACCCAGTACTTC. Its translation: CASSLRIGSGGIQETQYF. J is TRBJ2-5 and V is TRBV27; 10 positions agree with TRBD2. After removal of 2 bases from V and 1 base from J, the junction contained 10 bases not matched to a gene. The CDR3 sequence is 18 residues long. The germline gives CDR1 MNHEY, CDR2 SMNVEV (reference sequence).

This clone appeared a few times. The CDR3 nucleotides are TGTGCCAGCAGTTTAAAAATAGGGAGCGAGCAGTACTTC. Encoded protein: CASSLKIGSEQYF. This rearrangement joins TRBV28 to TRBJ2-7; perhaps TRBD2 as D (5 bases). Germline V gene data show CDR1 as MDHEN and CDR2 as SYDVKM. The CDR3 totals 13 residues. V dropped 2 bases and J dropped 6 bases, with 11 bases sitting between them.

J is TRBJ1-1 and V is TRBV5-3; no firm D call. Being an ORF, TRBV5-3 has a function that is uncertain. The CDR3 runs to 18 residues. V was cut by 0 bases and J by 3 bases, with 21 bases left in between. In DNA form, the CDR3 reads TGTGCCAGAAGCTTGGGCGTCTGGTCTCGTACCGTGTACACTGAAGCTTTCTTT. Amino acids: CARSLGVWSRTVYTEAFF.

V is TRBV5-6 and J is TRBJ2-7, with 8 nucleotides matching TRBD2. Germline V gives CDR1 SGHDT, CDR2 YYEEEE. J gave up 6 bases and V 4 bases, and 6 bases lay outside the gene matches. The CDR3 has 13 amino acids. As DNA, the CDR3 is TGTGCCAGCAGCCTTTTAGCGGGGAGCGAGCAGTACTTC. This sequence encodes CASSLLAGSEQYF. The whole variable domain, remainder taken from reference TRBV5-6 and TRBJ2-7, is DAGVTQSPTHLIKTRGQQVTLRCSPKSGHDTVSWYQQALGQGPQFIFQYYEEEERQRGNFPDRFSGHQFPNYSSELNVNALLLGDSALYLCASSLLAGSEQYFGPGTRLTVT.

The chain employs TRBV12-3 or TRBV12-4 and TRBJ2-7; 8 bases are a match to TRBD1. The CDR3 length is 12 residues. The junction had 2 bases not matched to a gene; V was cut back by 7 bases and J by 3 bases. The CDR3: CASKGTGYEQYF. The CDR3, as DNA: TGTGCCAGCAAAGGGACAGGCTACGAGCAGTACTTC.

CDR3 in amino acids: CASRLGQSYGYTF. The CDR3 DNA reads TGTGCCAGCAGACTCGGACAGTCCTATGGCTACACCTTC. The chain links TRBV12-3 or TRBV12-4 to TRBJ1-2, with D perhaps matching TRBD1 (6 bases). Deletions cut 6 bases from V and 4 bases from J, with 12 bases between. CDR3 length: 13 amino acids.

This clone was counted once. This CDR3 reads CASSHQTNEKLFF. Written as DNA, the CDR3 is TGCGCCAGCAGCCACCAGACTAATGAAAAACTGTTTTTT. V gene TRBV4-1 combines with J gene TRBJ1-4; no reliable D call. This CDR3 is built from 13 residues. The V gene's germline CDR1 is MGHRA and CDR2 YSYEKL. V was shortened by 3 bases and J by 2 bases, with 4 bases between the two germline ends.

CDR3 amino acids: CASRDSPGGGGETQYF. Written as DNA, the CDR3 is TGTGCCAGTAGGGACTCCCCAGGGGGTGGCGGAGAGACCCAGTACTTC. The chain links TRBV19 to TRBJ2-5, with 7 bases that match TRBD1. Trimming removed 6 bases from V and 4 bases from J; junction bases left unmatched: 14. The CDR3 length is 16 residues. CDR1 and CDR2 (germline): LNHDA, SQIVND (reference sequence). The variable domain in full, with the rest retrieved from reference TRBV19 and TRBJ2-5, is DGGITQSPKYLFRKEGQNVTLSCEQNLNHDAMYWYRQDPGQGLRLIYYSQIVNDFQKGDIAEGYSVSREKKESFPLTVTSAQKNPTAFYLCASRDSPGGGGETQYFGPGTRLLVL.

The rearrangement links TRBV19 to TRBJ2-2; D possibly corresponds to TRBD2 (5 bases). Between the trimmed V and J ends, which lost 1 base and 7 bases, there was a span of 16 bases. The CDR3 has 16 residues. Germline CDR1 LNHDA, CDR2 SQIVND (reference sequence). The CDR3 DNA follows: TGTGCCAGTAGTATAGCGAGGGCCCCCGAGGGCGGGGAGCTGTTTTTT. Translated: CASSIARAPEGGELFF. The entire variable domain, with the rest obtained from reference TRBV19 and TRBJ2-2, is as follows: DGGITQSPKYLFRKEGQNVTLSCEQNLNHDAMYWYRQDPGQGLRLIYYSQIVNDFQKGDIAEGYSVSREKKESFPLTVTSAQKNPTAFYLCASSIARAPEGGELFFGEGSRLTVL.

This chain uses TRBV4-1 with TRBJ2-7; 8 bases align to TRBD2. CDR1 and CDR2 (germline): MGHRA, YSYEKL. V trimming: 0 bases; J trimming: 2 bases; junction bases outside the gene matches: 3. CDR3 length: 15 residues. The CDR3 DNA reads as TGCGCCAGCAGCCAAGAGGGACTAGGGGCCTACGAGCAGTACTTC. It is translated as CASSQEGLGAYEQYF.

In the case of this clone: Relative to the germline gene, one junction end is altered; a read error may explain this. This chain joins TRBV5-8 and TRBJ2-6; 9 bases agree with TRBD1. The germline CDR1 and CDR2 sequences are SGHTS and YDEGEE. This CDR3 region has 12 residues. The CDR3 DNA follows: TGTGCCAGCTCCCCCCGAGGACAGGGGTATTTTTTC. Residues: CASSPRGQGYFF.

V usage is TRBV19 and J usage is TRBJ2-5; the match to TRBD2 covers 8 bases. The trim removed 3 bases at V and 3 bases at J, leaving 12 bases unmatched. The CDR3 covers 17 residues. The germline gives CDR1 LNHDA, CDR2 SQIVND (reference sequence). CDR3 sequence (DNA): TGTGCCAGTAGTATCCTAATCGGGGGGACTAGAAAAGAGACCCAGTACTTC. Encoded protein: CASSILIGGTRKETQYF.

The chain uses TRBV5-5 and TRBJ2-7, with a tentative D call TRBD1 (7 bases). Germline V CDR1 and CDR2: SGHKS, YYEKEE (reference sequence). V lost 0 bases to trimming and J lost 5 bases, with 18 bases between them. CDR3 size: 16 residues. The CDR3 DNA is TGTGCCAGCAGCTTGGTTCTTATCCAGGGGGGTCACGAGCAGTACTTC. Translating gives CASSLVLIQGGHEQYF.

This clone was detected ten times or more. The chain recombines TRBV3-1 (or the pseudogene TRBV3-2) with TRBJ2-1; D may be TRBD1 (5 bases). Germline V gene data show CDR1 as LGHDT and CDR2 as YNNKEL (reference sequence). V lost 5 bases, J lost 3 bases, and 20 bases lay in between. The CDR3 has 17 residues. The CDR3 loop is CASSSQKRSRGYNEQFF. The CDR3 coding sequence is TGTGCCAGCAGCTCCCAAAAAAGGTCAAGGGGCTACAATGAGCAGTTCTTC.

The chain is built from TRBV12-5 and TRBJ2-7, with D possibly being TRBD2 (6 bases). V lost 4 bases, J lost 2 bases, and 18 bases lay in between. The CDR3 is made up of 16 amino acids. Per germline, CDR1 LGHNT and CDR2 FRNRAP. CDR3 coding DNA: TGTGCTAGTGGTTCGACCGGGACTCTAGTTGCCTACGAGCAGTACTTC. This encodes CASGSTGTLVAYEQYF. The full variable domain, with the rest looked up from reference TRBV12-5 and TRBJ2-7, is DARVTQTPRHKVTEMGQEVTMRCQPILGHNTVFWYRQTMMQGLELLAYFRNRAPLDDSGMPKDRFSAEMPDATLATLKIQPSEPRDSAVYFCASGSTGTLVAYEQYFGPGTRLTVT.

The chain joins TRBV27 to TRBJ1-1, with a tentative D call TRBD1 (5 bases). The ends were cut back, 5 bases at V and 6 bases at J, with 16 bases in the middle. Looked up from germline, CDR1 is MNHEY and CDR2 is SMNVEV (reference sequence). This CDR3 has 14 amino acids. CDR3: CASSARQPRAEAFF. In DNA, the CDR3 is TGTGCCAGCAGTGCCCGACAGCCACGGGCTGAAGCTTTCTTT.